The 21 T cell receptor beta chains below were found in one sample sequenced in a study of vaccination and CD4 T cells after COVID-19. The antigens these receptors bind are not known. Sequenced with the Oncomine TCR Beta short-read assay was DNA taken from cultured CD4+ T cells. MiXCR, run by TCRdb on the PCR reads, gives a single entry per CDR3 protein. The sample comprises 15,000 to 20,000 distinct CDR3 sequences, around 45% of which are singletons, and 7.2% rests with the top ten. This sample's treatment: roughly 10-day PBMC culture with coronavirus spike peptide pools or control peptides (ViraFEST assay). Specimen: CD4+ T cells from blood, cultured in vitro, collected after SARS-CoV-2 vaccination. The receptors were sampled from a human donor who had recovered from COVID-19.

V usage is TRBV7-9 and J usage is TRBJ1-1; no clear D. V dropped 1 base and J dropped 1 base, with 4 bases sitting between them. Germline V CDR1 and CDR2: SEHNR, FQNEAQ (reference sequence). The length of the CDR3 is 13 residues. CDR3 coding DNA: TGTGCCAGCAGCTTAGTCCAGAACACTGAAGCTTTCTTT. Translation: CASSLVQNTEAFF.

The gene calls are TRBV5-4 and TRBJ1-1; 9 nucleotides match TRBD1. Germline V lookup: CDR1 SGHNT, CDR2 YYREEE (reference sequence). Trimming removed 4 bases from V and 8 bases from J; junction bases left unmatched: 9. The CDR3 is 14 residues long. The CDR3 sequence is CASSLRTGAGEAFF. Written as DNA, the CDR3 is TGTGCCAGCAGCCTAAGGACAGGGGCGGGGGAAGCTTTCTTT.

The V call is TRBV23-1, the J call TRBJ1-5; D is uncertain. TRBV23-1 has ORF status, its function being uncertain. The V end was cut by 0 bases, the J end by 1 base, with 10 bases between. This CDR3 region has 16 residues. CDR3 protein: CASSQSPVTSNQPQHF. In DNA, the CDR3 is TGCGCCAGCAGTCAATCTCCAGTGACGAGCAATCAGCCCCAGCATTTT.

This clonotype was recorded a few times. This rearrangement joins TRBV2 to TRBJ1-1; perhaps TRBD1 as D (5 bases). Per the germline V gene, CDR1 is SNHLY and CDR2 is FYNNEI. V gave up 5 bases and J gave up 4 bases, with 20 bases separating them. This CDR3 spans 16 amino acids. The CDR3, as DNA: TGTGCCAGCAGTCTCGAGGGGTTTGGTCGATCCACTGAAGCTTTCTTT. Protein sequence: CASSLEGFGRSTEAFF.

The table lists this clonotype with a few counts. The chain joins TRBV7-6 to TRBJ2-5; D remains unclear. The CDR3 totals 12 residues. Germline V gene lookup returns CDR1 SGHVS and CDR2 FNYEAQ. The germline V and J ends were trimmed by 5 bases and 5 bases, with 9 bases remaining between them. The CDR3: CASSLQSETQYF. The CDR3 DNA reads TGTGCCAGCAGCCTACAATCGGAGACCCAGTACTTC.

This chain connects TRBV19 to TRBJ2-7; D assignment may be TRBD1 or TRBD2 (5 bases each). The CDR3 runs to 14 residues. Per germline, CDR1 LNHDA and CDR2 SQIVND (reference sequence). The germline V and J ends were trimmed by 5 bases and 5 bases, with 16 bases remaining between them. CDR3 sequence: CASSSGQVIHEQYF. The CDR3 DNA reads TGTGCCAGTAGTTCGGGGCAGGTTATACACGAGCAGTACTTC. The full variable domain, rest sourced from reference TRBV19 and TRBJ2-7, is DGGITQSPKYLFRKEGQNVTLSCEQNLNHDAMYWYRQDPGQGLRLIYYSQIVNDFQKGDIAEGYSVSREKKESFPLTVTSAQKNPTAFYLCASSSGQVIHEQYFGPGTRLTVT.

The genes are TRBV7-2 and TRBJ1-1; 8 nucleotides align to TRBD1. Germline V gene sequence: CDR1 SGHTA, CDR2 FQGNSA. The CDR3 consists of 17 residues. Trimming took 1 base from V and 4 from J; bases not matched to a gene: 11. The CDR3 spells CASSLDRHRGWPTEAFF. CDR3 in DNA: TGTGCCAGCAGCTTAGATCGACACAGGGGGTGGCCCACTGAAGCTTTCTTT.

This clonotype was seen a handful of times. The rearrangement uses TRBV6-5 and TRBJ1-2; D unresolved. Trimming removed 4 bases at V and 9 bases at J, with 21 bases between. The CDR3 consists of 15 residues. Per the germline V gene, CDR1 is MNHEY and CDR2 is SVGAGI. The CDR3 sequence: CASSFLGRAMGSYTF. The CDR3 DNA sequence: TGTGCCAGCAGTTTCTTGGGAAGAGCAATGGGTAGCTACACCTTC.

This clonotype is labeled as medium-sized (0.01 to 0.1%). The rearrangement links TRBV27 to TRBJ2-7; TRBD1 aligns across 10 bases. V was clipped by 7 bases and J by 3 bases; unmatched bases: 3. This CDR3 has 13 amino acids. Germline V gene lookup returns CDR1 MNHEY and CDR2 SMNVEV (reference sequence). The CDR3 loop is CASTGTGDYEQYF. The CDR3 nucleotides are TGTGCCAGCACCGGGACAGGGGACTACGAGCAGTACTTC.

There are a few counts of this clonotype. CDR3 amino acids: CASRRTGQETQYF. The CDR3 DNA sequence: TGTGCCAGCAGGCGGACAGGGCAAGAGACCCAGTACTTC. The V and J genes are TRBV7-2 and TRBJ2-5; 8 bases are a match to TRBD1. The CDR3 is 13 residues long. Germline V lookup: CDR1 SGHTA, CDR2 FQGNSA. The junction had 2 bases not matched to a gene; V was cut back by 6 bases and J by 2 bases.

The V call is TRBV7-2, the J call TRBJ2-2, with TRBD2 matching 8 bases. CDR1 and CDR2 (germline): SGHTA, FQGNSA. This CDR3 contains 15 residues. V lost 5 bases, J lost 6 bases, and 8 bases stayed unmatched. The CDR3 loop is CASSASTSDPGELFF. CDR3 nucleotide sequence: TGTGCCAGCAGCGCCTCGACTAGCGACCCCGGGGAGCTGTTTTTT. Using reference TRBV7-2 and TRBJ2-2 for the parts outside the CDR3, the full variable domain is GAGVSQSPSNKVTEKGKDVELRCDPISGHTALYWYRQSLGQGLEFLIYFQGNSAPDKSGLPSDRFSAERTGGSVSTLTIQRTQQEDSAVYLCASSASTSDPGELFFGEGSRLTVL.

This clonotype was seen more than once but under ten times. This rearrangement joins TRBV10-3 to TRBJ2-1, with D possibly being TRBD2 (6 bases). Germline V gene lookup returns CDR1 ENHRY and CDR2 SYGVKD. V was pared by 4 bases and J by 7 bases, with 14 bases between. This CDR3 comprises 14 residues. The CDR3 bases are TGTGCCATCAGTGGGGCGGGAAATCTTAATGAGCAGTTCTTC. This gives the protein CAISGAGNLNEQFF.

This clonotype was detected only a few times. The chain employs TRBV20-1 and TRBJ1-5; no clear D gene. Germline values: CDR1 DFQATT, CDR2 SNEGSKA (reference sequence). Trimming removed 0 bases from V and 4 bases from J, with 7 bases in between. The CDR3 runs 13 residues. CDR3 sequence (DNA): TGCAGTGCTAGAGATTTCGATAATCAGCCCCAGCATTTT. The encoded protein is CSARDFDNQPQHF.

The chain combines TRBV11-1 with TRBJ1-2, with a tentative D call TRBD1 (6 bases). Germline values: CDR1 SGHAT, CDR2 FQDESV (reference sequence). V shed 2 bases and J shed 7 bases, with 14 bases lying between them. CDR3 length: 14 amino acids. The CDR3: CASSLKPRGGGYTF. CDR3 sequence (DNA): TGTGCCAGCAGCTTAAAGCCCAGGGGCGGTGGCTACACCTTC.

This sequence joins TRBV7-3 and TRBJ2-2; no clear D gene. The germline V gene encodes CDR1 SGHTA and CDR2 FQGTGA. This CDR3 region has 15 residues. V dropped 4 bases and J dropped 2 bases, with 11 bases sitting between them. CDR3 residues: CASSSRGGNTGELFF. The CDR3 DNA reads TGTGCCAGCAGCTCCCGTGGCGGTAACACCGGGGAGCTGTTTTTT. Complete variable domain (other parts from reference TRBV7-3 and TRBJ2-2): GAGVSQTPSNKVTEKGKYVELRCDPISGHTALYWYRQSLGQGPEFLIYFQGTGAADDSGLPNDRFFAVRPEGSVSTLKIQRTERGDSAVYLCASSSRGGNTGELFFGEGSRLTVL.

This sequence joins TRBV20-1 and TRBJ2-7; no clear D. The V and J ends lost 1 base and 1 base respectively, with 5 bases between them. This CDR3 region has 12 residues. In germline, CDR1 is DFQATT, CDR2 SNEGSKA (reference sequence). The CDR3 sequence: CSARVDSYEQYF. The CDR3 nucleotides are TGCAGTGCTAGAGTCGATTCCTACGAGCAGTACTTC.

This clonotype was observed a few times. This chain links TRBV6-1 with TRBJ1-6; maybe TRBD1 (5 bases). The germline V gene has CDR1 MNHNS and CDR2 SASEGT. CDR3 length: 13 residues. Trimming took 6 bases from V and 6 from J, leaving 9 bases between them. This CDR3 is CASSPGTNSPLHF. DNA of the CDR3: TGTGCCAGCAGCCCCGGGACTAATTCACCCCTCCACTTT.

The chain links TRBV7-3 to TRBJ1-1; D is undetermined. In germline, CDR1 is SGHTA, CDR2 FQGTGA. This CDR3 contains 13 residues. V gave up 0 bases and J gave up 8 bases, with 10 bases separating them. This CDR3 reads CASSLTTEKEAFF. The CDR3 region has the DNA TGTGCCAGCAGCTTAACGACGGAAAAAGAAGCTTTCTTT.

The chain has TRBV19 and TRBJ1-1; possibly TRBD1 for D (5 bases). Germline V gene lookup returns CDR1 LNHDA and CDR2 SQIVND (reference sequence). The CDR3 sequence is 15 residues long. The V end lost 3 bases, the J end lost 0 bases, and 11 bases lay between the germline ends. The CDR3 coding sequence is TGTGCCAGTAGTATTGGGGGAGTTATGAACACTGAAGCTTTCTTT. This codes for CASSIGGVMNTEAFF.

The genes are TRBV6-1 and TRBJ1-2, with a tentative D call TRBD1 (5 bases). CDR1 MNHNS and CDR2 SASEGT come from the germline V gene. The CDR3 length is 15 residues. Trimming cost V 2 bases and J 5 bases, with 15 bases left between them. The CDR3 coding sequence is TGTGCCAGCAGTGAACGATCCTCAGGGCGGTATGGCTACACCTTC. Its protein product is CASSERSSGRYGYTF.

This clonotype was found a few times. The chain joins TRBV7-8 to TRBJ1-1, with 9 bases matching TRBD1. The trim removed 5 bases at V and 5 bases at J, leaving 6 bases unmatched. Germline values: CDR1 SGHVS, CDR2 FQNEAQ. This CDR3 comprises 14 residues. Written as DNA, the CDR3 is TGTGCCAGCAGCCCGAGGGACAGGGATACTGAAGCTTTCTTT. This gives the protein CASSPRDRDTEAFF.